The next 23 T cell receptor beta chains were all read from a single sample in a study of post-analysis software for immune sequencing data. Findings of the study overall: Patients used roughly five TRBV segments, including TRBV5-6, TRBV5-1 and TRBV20-1, more often than controls.

TCR beta libraries were prepared from cDNA with unique molecular identifiers. TCRdb called the PCR reads again in MiXCR, with one record for every CDR3 protein. The data contain more than 350,000 distinct CDR3 sequences, 35% to 45% of them seen just once; the ten biggest clones take up around 8%. Their target antigens are unknown. The sequenced sample consisted of blood. The origin of the receptors is a girl aged 2 to 10 with multiple sclerosis.

V gene TRBV6-5 combines with J gene TRBJ1-1; D is undetermined. The germline gives CDR1 MNHEY, CDR2 SVGAGI. The CDR3 contains 14 residues. The ends were cut back, 2 bases at V and 6 bases at J, with 13 bases in the middle. The CDR3 DNA sequence: TGTGCCAGCAGTTACGGGCCTCCTAGGGCTGAAGCTTTCTTT. Its translation: CASSYGPPRAEAFF.

This clonotype has more than one count but fewer than ten. V is TRBV7-9 and J is TRBJ2-7; 9 bases fit TRBD2. CDR1 is SEHNR and CDR2 is FQNEAQ in the germline V gene (reference sequence). CDR3 length equals 15 residues. With 6 bases clipped from V and 3 bases from J, the junction kept 9 bases outside the gene matches. CDR3 in DNA: TGTGCCAGCAGTTCCCTGACTAGCGGAAACTACGAGCAGTACTTC. It translates to CASSSLTSGNYEQYF.

V gene TRBV5-1 combines with J gene TRBJ2-1; D might be TRBD1 or TRBD2, each matching 6 bases. CDR3 size: 16 residues. Trimming took 7 bases from V and 4 from J, leaving 21 bases between them. The V gene's germline CDR1 is SGHRS and CDR2 YFSETQ. DNA for the CDR3: TGCGCCAGCCGACCCGCGGGGCAGGGGACTTACAATGAGCAGTTCTTC. This codes for CASRPAGQGTYNEQFF.

The chain links TRBV5-1 to TRBJ2-7; D not certain. Germline CDR1 and CDR2: SGHRS and YFSETQ. The CDR3 has 14 residues. Deletions cut 4 bases from V and 0 bases from J, with 11 bases between. Written as DNA, the CDR3 is TGCGCCAGCAGCCAATTAGCCGTCTCCTACGAGCAGTACTTC. Protein: CASSQLAVSYEQYF.

This clonotype appeared a few times. The chain employs TRBV6-5 and TRBJ2-7, with no clear D. Germline V CDR1 and CDR2: MNHEY, SVGAGI. V shed 7 bases and J shed 3 bases, with 16 bases lying between them. The CDR3 runs 14 residues. Written as DNA, the CDR3 is TGTGCCAGCAAAAAATCGGGTAGCTTCTACGAGCAGTACTTC. Translation gives CASKKSGSFYEQYF.

This chain connects TRBV7-9 to TRBJ2-7, with a possible D match to TRBD1 (5 bases). The CDR3 totals 14 residues. Germline V gene sequence: CDR1 SEHNR, CDR2 FQNEAQ (reference sequence). Trimming removed 5 bases from V and 0 bases from J, with 11 bases in between. CDR3 sequence: CASSRGQTSYEQYF. As DNA, the CDR3 is TGTGCCAGCAGCCGAGGACAAACCTCCTACGAGCAGTACTTC.

The chain has TRBV7-7 and TRBJ2-1; the D gene is possibly TRBD1 (6 bases). The germline V and J ends were trimmed by 1 base and 5 bases, with 12 bases remaining between them. Germline V gene data show CDR1 as SSHAT and CDR2 as FNYEAQ (reference sequence). The CDR3 consists of 15 residues. In DNA, the CDR3 is TGTGCCAGCAGCTTAGGAGGGGGTGGACACAATGAGCAGTTCTTC. Translation gives CASSLGGGGHNEQFF.

V is TRBV6-1 and J is TRBJ2-1; D uncertain. Trimming took off 9 bases at V and 6 bases at J, with 12 bases between the two ends. The CDR3 is made up of 12 amino acids. Germline lookup yields CDR1 MNHNS and CDR2 SASEGT. CDR3 residues: CASETWPNEQFF. In DNA form, the CDR3 reads TGTGCCAGTGAAACTTGGCCCAATGAGCAGTTCTTC.

The chain links TRBV9 to TRBJ1-1; weak D call: TRBD1 (5 bases). The germline V gene encodes CDR1 SGDLS and CDR2 YYNGEE. The length of the CDR3 is 17 residues. With 6 bases removed from V and 0 bases from J, the gap between germline ends came to 21 bases. The CDR3 is CASTTWDGGPLNTEAFF. CDR3 DNA: TGTGCCAGCACCACGTGGGATGGGGGACCTCTGAACACTGAAGCTTTCTTT.

This clonotype was seen a few times. The chain joins TRBV28 to TRBJ2-1; 7 positions match TRBD2. Looked up from germline, CDR1 is MDHEN and CDR2 is SYDVKM. This CDR3 is built from 15 residues. J was trimmed by 5 bases and V by 6 bases; bases with no gene match: 10. The CDR3 spells CASRAWSGGDNEQFF. The DNA for the CDR3 is TGTGCCAGCAGAGCGTGGTCGGGAGGCGACAATGAGCAGTTCTTC.

The table lists this clonotype with a few counts. CDR3 bases: TGTGCCATCTCCCCGGACTCCAACCAAGAGACCCAGTACTTC. Amino acid sequence: CAISPDSNQETQYF. This chain connects TRBV10-3 to TRBJ2-5; TRBD2 is a possible D gene (5 bases). Trimming removed 8 bases from V and 0 bases from J, with 13 bases in between. The CDR3 totals 14 residues. Germline V lookup: CDR1 ENHRY, CDR2 SYGVKD.

This clonotype was observed at least ten times. The chain has TRBV7-7 and TRBJ2-1; D may be TRBD2 (5 bases). The V gene lost 2 bases and the J gene lost 7 bases, with 12 bases spanning the gap. CDR1 is SSHAT, CDR2 FNYEAQ, per germline (reference sequence). CDR3 size: 14 residues. CDR3 residues: CASSLTGDGNEQFF. The CDR3 coding sequence is TGTGCCAGCAGCTTAACCGGGGATGGGAATGAGCAGTTCTTC.

In this sample, this clonotype turned up a few times. The rearrangement links TRBV7-2 to TRBJ2-1, with 11 positions matching TRBD2. V trimming: 4 bases; J trimming: 5 bases; junction bases outside the gene matches: 10. The CDR3 is 17 amino acids. CDR1 and CDR2 from the germline V gene are SGHTA and FQGNSA. The CDR3 region is CASSYLAGGGGHNEQFF. The CDR3 DNA sequence: TGTGCCAGCAGCTACTTAGCGGGAGGGGGCGGGCACAATGAGCAGTTCTTC.

This chain connects TRBV6-6 to TRBJ2-3, with TRBD1 matching over 11 bases. CDR3 size: 16 residues. The ends lost 2 bases at V and 1 base at J; junction bases unmatched: 2. Germline CDR1 MNHNY, CDR2 SVGAGI (reference sequence). As DNA, the CDR3 is TGTGCCAGCAGTTACCCGGACAGGGGGCGCACAGATACGCAGTATTTT. This codes for CASSYPDRGRTDTQYF.

The chain joins TRBV29-1 to TRBJ2-5; D unresolved. The germline V gene encodes CDR1 SQVTM and CDR2 ANQGSEA. The CDR3 has 12 residues. The V end was cut by 1 base, the J end by 2 bases, with 5 bases between. The CDR3 protein is CSVEGTQETQYF. CDR3 bases: TGCAGCGTTGAAGGTACACAAGAGACCCAGTACTTC.

This clonotype was seen a handful of times. The genes are TRBV20-1 and TRBJ2-3; D remains ambiguous. Deletions cut 0 bases from V and 1 base from J, with 14 bases between. Germline V gene sequence: CDR1 DFQATT, CDR2 SNEGSKA (reference sequence). CDR3 size: 16 residues. The CDR3 nucleotides are TGCAGTGCTAGAGATCCCAACCAACCACGCACAGATACGCAGTATTTT. It is translated as CSARDPNQPRTDTQYF.

The chain has TRBV20-1 and TRBJ2-5, with D perhaps matching TRBD2 (5 bases). V lost 0 bases and J lost 1, with 12 bases in between. This CDR3 comprises 15 residues. Germline V gene sequence: CDR1 DFQATT, CDR2 SNEGSKA (reference sequence). CDR3 sequence: CSARDPRGSQETQYF. In nucleotides, the CDR3 is TGCAGTGCTAGAGATCCCCGGGGTTCCCAAGAGACCCAGTACTTC.

This clonotype has only a few counts. The genes are TRBV29-1 and TRBJ2-2, with no clear D. Germline assignment: CDR1 SQVTM and CDR2 ANQGSEA. This CDR3 region has 13 residues. The V and J ends lost 4 bases and 1 base respectively, with 7 bases between them. This chain's CDR3 is CSVARQNTGELFF. As DNA, the CDR3 is TGCAGCGTTGCCCGACAGAACACCGGGGAGCTGTTTTTT.

This clonotype showed up just a few times. J is TRBJ2-3 and V is TRBV20-1, with 7 bases lining up with TRBD2. The ends lost 7 bases at V and 1 base at J; junction bases unmatched: 5. Per germline, CDR1 DFQATT and CDR2 SNEGSKA (reference sequence). The CDR3 is made up of 13 amino acids. CDR3 DNA: TGCAGTGAACAGGCGGGGGGCACAGATACGCAGTATTTT. Protein: CSEQAGGTDTQYF.

This clonotype occurred a few times. V usage is TRBV29-1 and J usage is TRBJ2-7; TRBD1 might be the D (5 bases). Trimming pared 0 bases from V and 3 bases from J, leaving 6 bases between. The germline CDR1 and CDR2 sequences are SQVTM and ANQGSEA. The CDR3 contains 12 residues. The CDR3 spells CSVEDQGYEQYF. In nucleotides, the CDR3 is TGCAGCGTTGAAGATCAGGGCTACGAGCAGTACTTC.

The genes are TRBV18 and TRBJ2-7; no clear D gene. This CDR3 contains 14 residues. Germline CDR1 and CDR2: KGHSH and LQKENI. Trimming pared 0 bases from V and 4 bases from J, leaving 10 bases between. CDR3 nucleotides: TGTGCCAGCTCACCACCTGCTGCTGGATACGAGCAGTACTTC. This gives the protein CASSPPAAGYEQYF.

The chain has TRBV10-3 and TRBJ2-6, with D unresolved. CDR1 ENHRY and CDR2 SYGVKD come from the germline V gene. The CDR3 spans 18 residues. The V and J ends lost 3 bases and 1 base respectively, with 16 bases between them. The CDR3: CAISDPSRTQSGANVLTF. In DNA form, the CDR3 reads TGTGCCATCAGTGACCCCTCCCGGACGCAGTCTGGGGCCAACGTCCTGACTTTC.

Only a few counts were recorded for this clonotype. The CDR3 bases are TGTGCCAGCAGTTACTTCACGGGGGGCTACGAGCAGTACTTC. Protein sequence: CASSYFTGGYEQYF. V usage is TRBV6-6 and J usage is TRBJ2-7; 7 bases are a match to TRBD2. Germline V gives CDR1 MNHNY, CDR2 SVGAGI (reference sequence). The CDR3 has 14 residues. Germline trimming cut 1 base from V and 3 bases from J; bases unmatched to any gene: 3.